Described below is a single TCR beta chain sequence and its context. The antigen remains unidentified. The data were obtained in a study of cytomegalovirus exposure and HLA in healthy donors. General study findings and limits: It was in a later analysis that TCR association rates were seen to vary by HLA locus, highest for DRB1 and lowest for HLA-C.

Germline V gene lookup returns CDR1 MGHRA and CDR2 YSYEKL. V gave up 4 bases and J gave up 7 bases, with 11 bases separating them. The CDR3 spans 13 residues. Researchers ran the PCR with 60 Vbeta and 13 Jbeta primers. Produced via immunoSEQ multiplex PCR; TCRdb's table is partial and in-frame only. The repertoire consists of over 150,000 clones, with roughly 80% occurring once and the leading ten covering about 2.4%. The chain couples TRBV4-1 to TRBJ2-1; D is perhaps TRBD2 (6 bases). Sequencing used PBMCs. The clonotype originates from a male donor in good health and CMV-seronegative. CDR3 DNA sequence: TGCGCCAGCAGCCTGGGACTTGAGAATGAGCAGTTCTTC. Translating gives CASSLGLENEQFF.